The clone carrying this T cell receptor beta chain was recorded at least ten times. TCRdb reprocessed the 5' RACE reads with MiXCR, giving one entry per CDR3 protein. This table has around 27,000 distinct CDR3 sequences, approximately 4.7% appearing once. This sample stems from a study of T cells after yellow fever vaccination. Sequenced here: CD8+ T cells sorted from PBMCs, sampled 5 days after the yellow fever booster vaccination. The TCR sequence derives from a man aged 30-40 years who received the YFV17D yellow fever vaccine.

The CDR3 loop reads CASKTGADGCTEAFF. The CDR3 region has the DNA TGTGCCAGCAAGACAGGGGCGGACGGGTGCACTGAAGCTTTCTTT. The chain has TRBV21-1 and TRBJ1-1; TRBD1 was called by the table and not checked on the DNA. TRBV21-1 counts as a pseudogene. The CDR3 spans 15 residues.